What follows is one T cell receptor beta chain and its context. Its antigen is unknown. Within one base of it there is no much larger clone, and no base qualities were kept. The data belong to a study of molecular identifiers for immune sequencing clone quantification (dated by TCRdb to the late 2010s). In terms of the full investigation: For a replicate experiment, the RNA from either approximately 20,000 or 100,000 naive CD8 T cells was divided into five aliquots, and four of those aliquots went on to sequencing. This methods study used CD8 T cells to benchmark TCR RNA copy counting and molecular-identifier clustering-based TCR repertoire sequencing (MIDCIRS). Here is what the overall study found, with its caveats: Even against a background of about a million naive CD8 T cells, spiked-in Jurkat TCR RNA amounting to a single cell's worth was reported to be detectable. Without barcode sub-clustering, chimeric consensus sequences inflated TCR diversity; chimeras reached as high as 47%. Naive libraries contained spiked-in Jurkat TCR RNA (approximately nine copies' worth), which is not part of the donor repertoire. Approximately 3 recovered TCR RNA copies per cell were obtained by modeling, versus about 10 by digital PCR, implying a capture efficiency of around 28%. Highly expanded clone sizes could be underestimated if identical TCR molecules share a barcode. In CMV-specific effector cells, clones with more than 20 RNA copies contained over 99% of molecules, whereas in naive cells such clones contained under 1% of molecules.

The library was prepared using PCR. The sequencer was a NextSeq 500. Bulk TCR libraries were generated as previously described, with the TCR primers listed in Table S5 used. The Qiagen AllPrep DNA/RNA kit was used to purify total RNA. Reads from multiple sequencing runs of the same library were pooled before analysis. On the authors' methods: Reads were retained only if an exact TCR constant sequence was present, and the retained reads were trimmed to 150 nt and grouped according to their 12-nt molecular barcodes. Within each barcode group, reads were sub-clustered at a 15% Levenshtein threshold, and quality-weighted consensus sequences were built per RNA molecule. Non-functional sequences were discarded, and so were lower-count sequences lying one edit away from another sequence. Based on a fit of two negative binomial distributions, barcode sub-clusters having less than 20% of the maximum read count were discarded. Using fastp trimming at Q25 and MiXCR clonotype assembly, TCRdb reanalyzed the public sequencing data and kept in-frame beta chains. Each record represents a unique CDR3 protein, reported with the most common genes and DNA among its rows. These V and J calls originate from TCRdb's pipeline instead of the authors' own analysis. The sample profile shows around 460,000 distinct CDR3 sequences; around 23% of them were found once. Over 0.6% of the sample belongs to the ten largest clones.

Libraries of naive CD8 T cells were generated from roughly 21,000 to 960,000 sorted cells, with 10%, 30% or 50% of the purified RNA used. Naive CD8 T cells were FACS-sorted as CD8+CD4-CCR7+CD45RA+ on a BD FACSAria II into RLT Plus buffer. Around 11 TCR copies' worth of Jurkat RNA were spiked into roughly 19,000-1,000,000 naive CD8 T cell samples to test detection sensitivity. Enrichment of CD8 T cells was performed with RosetteSep CD8+ T Cell Enrichment Cocktail and Ficoll-Paque, after which ACK red cell lysis was carried out. The TCR was taken from a human donor in good health. Some libraries in this study had Jurkat cell RNA spiked in. Sequencing was carried out using naive CD8+ T cells from blood, with Jurkat cell RNA spiked in. Per the publication, the cell subset or site label means: FACS-sorted CD8+CD4-CCR7+CD45RA+ naive T cells.

The nucleotides are TGTGCCAGCAGTGAGGGACAGAGCCCCTATAATTCACCCCTCCACTTT. Its protein is CASSEGQSPYNSPLHF. The rearranged chain carries TRBV2 and TRBJ1-6; the junction holds 7 bases that match TRBD1. From the cysteine up to the phenylalanine, the CDR3 has a length of 16 residues. Only the CDR3 DNA stays, 48 bases, in frame from base 1. Relative to germline, V is missing 3 bases and J is missing 2 bases, with 4 bases of the junction outside any gene match. From the germline V gene, CDR1 is SNHLY and CDR2 is FYNNEI.